This T cell receptor (beta chain) comes out of a study of OX40 agonist ivuxolimab in advanced cancers. For this clone: What it binds is unknown.

Sequencing used immunoSEQ multiplex PCR; TCRdb keeps in-frame clones, though not all of them. The sample lists some 11,000 clones, 75% to 80% occurring once. Study-wide results and limits: Expanded clones were, on average, more numerous among CD8+ T cells than CD4+.

CDR1 is LGHNA and CDR2 is YNFKEQ in the germline V gene. This CDR3 has 16 amino acids. V was cut by 0 bases and J by 4 bases, with 15 bases left in between. The material was CD4+ or CD8+ T cells sorted from blood, obtained in a trial of the OX40 agonist ivuxolimab. The chain couples TRBV4-2 to TRBJ1-1; weak D call: TRBD1 (6 bases). The receptor's source is an adult with an advanced solid tumor such as melanoma, head and neck, liver or kidney cancer. This CDR3 is CASSQDIRRDITEAFF. As DNA, the CDR3 is TGTGCCAGCAGCCAAGATATAAGGCGGGACATCACTGAAGCTTTCTTT.